A single sample gave rise to the 8 T cell receptor beta chains below, sequenced in a study of shared clonotypes between healthy human individuals. Produced via immunoSEQ multiplex PCR; TCRdb's table is partial and in-frame only. The sample contains 2 million to 3 million clones, 93% of which appear only once. The sequencing sample was made of naive CD4+ T cells from PBMCs. Subset described: CD45RA+ positively selected. These receptors all stem from a young man in good health. Some clones in this sample may be carry-over from other donors' samples.

This clone has only one observation. Distinct nucleotide sequences in the sample also encode this CDR3. The V and J genes are TRBV5-1 and TRBJ2-5, with unresolved D. In germline, CDR1 is SGHRS, CDR2 YFSETQ. V gave up 0 bases and J gave up 2 bases, with 8 bases separating them. The CDR3 has 14 amino acids. This chain's CDR3 is CASSLGLGQETQYF. The CDR3 DNA is TGCGCCAGCAGCTTGGGCCTTGGTCAAGAGACCCAGTACTTC.

CDR3 protein: CASSLGQGGSGNTIYF. In DNA, the CDR3 is TGTGCCAGCAGCTTGGGGCAGGGGGGCTCTGGAAACACCATATATTTT. The chain carries TRBV5-4 and TRBJ1-3, with 7 positions matching TRBD1. Per germline, CDR1 SGHNT and CDR2 YYREEE (reference sequence). With V trimmed by 0 bases and J by 0 bases, 3 bases remained unmatched. This CDR3 region has 16 residues.

The genes are TRBV18 and TRBJ2-3; D ambiguous. Germline CDR1 KGHSH, CDR2 LQKENI. This CDR3 spans 14 amino acids. Trimming removed 1 base at V and 0 bases at J, with 5 bases between. The CDR3 DNA reads TGTGCCAGCTCACCACAACAAAGCACAGATACGCAGTATTTT. Its translation is CASSPQQSTDTQYF.

The rearrangement uses TRBV6-4 and TRBJ1-5; tentatively, D is TRBD1 (5 bases). V was shortened by 2 bases and J by 0 bases, with 20 bases between the two germline ends. The V gene's germline CDR1 is MRHNA and CDR2 SNTAGT. The CDR3 runs to 19 residues. CDR3 region: CASSDRIGAGALSNQPQHF. The CDR3 region has the DNA TGTGCCAGCAGTGACCGGATCGGGGCGGGAGCTCTTAGCAATCAGCCCCAGCATTTT.

This sequence joins TRBV4-3 and TRBJ2-7, with TRBD2 identical over 8 bases. Germline trimming cut 2 bases from V and 6 bases from J; bases unmatched to any gene: 12. This CDR3 is 16 amino acids long. Germline V gene sequence: CDR1 LGHNA, CDR2 YSLEER. The CDR3 DNA follows: TGCGCCAGCAGCCAATTGGCGGGGGGCGCGTCTCTCGAGCAGTACTTC. This codes for CASSQLAGGASLEQYF.

The V gene is TRBV9, the J gene TRBJ2-1; D gene unclear. The CDR3 has 15 amino acids. Germline V CDR1 and CDR2: SGDLS, YYNGEE. Trimming took 0 bases from V and 4 from J, leaving 11 bases between them. CDR3 in amino acids: CASSVGGRRYNEQFF. The CDR3 DNA reads TGTGCCAGCAGCGTAGGCGGCCGACGATACAATGAGCAGTTCTTC. Drawing the rest from reference TRBV9 and TRBJ2-1, the complete variable domain is DSGVTQTPKHLITATGQRVTLRCSPRSGDLSVYWYQQSLDQGLQFLIQYYNGEERAKGNILERFSAQQFPDLHSELNLSSLELGDSALYFCASSVGGRRYNEQFFGPGTRLTVL.

The chain employs TRBV4-2 and TRBJ2-7, with D unresolved. Between the trimmed V and J ends, which lost 1 base and 2 bases, there was a span of 18 bases. CDR1 and CDR2 (germline): LGHNA, YNFKEQ. The CDR3 extends over 17 amino acids. The CDR3: CASSQGLVGGITYEQYF. For the CDR3, the DNA is TGTGCCAGCAGCCAAGGGCTTGTAGGTGGGATCACCTACGAGCAGTACTTC.

This clone has only one observation. The chain uses TRBV28 and TRBJ1-1; 8 nucleotides line up with TRBD1. Germline trimming cut 4 bases from V and 2 bases from J; bases unmatched to any gene: 6. There are 15 residues in the CDR3. From germline, CDR1 is MDHEN and CDR2 SYDVKM. The CDR3 sequence is CASSYSTGVNTEAFF. The DNA for the CDR3 is TGTGCCAGCAGTTACTCGACAGGGGTTAACACTGAAGCTTTCTTT.